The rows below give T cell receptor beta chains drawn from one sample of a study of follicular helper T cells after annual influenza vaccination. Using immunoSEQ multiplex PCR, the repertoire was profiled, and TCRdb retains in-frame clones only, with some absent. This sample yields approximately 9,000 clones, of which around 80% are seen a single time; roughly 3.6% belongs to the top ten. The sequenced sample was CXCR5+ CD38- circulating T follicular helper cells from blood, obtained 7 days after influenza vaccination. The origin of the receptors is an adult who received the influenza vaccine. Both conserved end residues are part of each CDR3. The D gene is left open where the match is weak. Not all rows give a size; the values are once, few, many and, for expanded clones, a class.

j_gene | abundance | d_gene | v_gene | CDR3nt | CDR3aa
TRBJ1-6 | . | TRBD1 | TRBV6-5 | TGTGCCAGCAGTTTCGACAGGGTCGCGCCCCTCCACTTT | CASSFDRVAPLHF
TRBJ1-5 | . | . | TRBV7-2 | TGTGCCAGCAGCATCAGGGTGGGGGATCAGCCCCAGCATTTT | CASSIRVGDQPQHF
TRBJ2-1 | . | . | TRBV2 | TGTGCCAGCAGGAGACCGCCGGGTGAGCAGTTCTTC | CASRRPPGEQFF
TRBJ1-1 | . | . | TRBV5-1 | TGCGCCAGCAGCTTGGATGGGCGGATGAACACTGAAGCTTTCTTT | CASSLDGRMNTEAFF
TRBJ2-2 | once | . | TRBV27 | TGTGCCAGCAGCTTACAGAGGAACACCGGGGAGCTGTTTTTT | CASSLQRNTGELFF
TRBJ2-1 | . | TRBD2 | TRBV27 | TGTGCCAGCAGGGAGGGGACTAGCGGGAGGTTTTCCTACAATGAGCAGTTCTTC | CASREGTSGRFSYNEQFF
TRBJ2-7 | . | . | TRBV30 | TGTGCCTGGAGTGTACAAGGCTTTGAGCAGTACTTC | CAWSVQGFEQYF
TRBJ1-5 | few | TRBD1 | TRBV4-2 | TGTGCCAGCAGCCACCCGGGACAGGGGTTCGGGAACCAGCCCCAGCATTTT | CASSHPGQGFGNQPQHF
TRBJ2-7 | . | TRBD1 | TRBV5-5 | TGTGCCAGCAACAGGGGGCAAGGAGCCTACGAGCAGTACTTC | CASNRGQGAYEQYF
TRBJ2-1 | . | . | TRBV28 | TGTGCCAGCACGATCGGGCTAGCGTCCATGAGCTCCTACAATGAGCAGTTCTTC | CASTIGLASMSSYNEQFF
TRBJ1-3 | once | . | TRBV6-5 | TGTGCCAGCAGTTACCAAACGGGCCTCCCTGGAAACACCATATATTTT | CASSYQTGLPGNTIYF
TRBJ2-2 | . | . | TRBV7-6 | TGTGCCAGCAGCAAGATGAACACCGGGGAGCTGTTTTTT | CASSKMNTGELFF
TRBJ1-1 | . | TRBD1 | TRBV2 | TGTGCCAGCACCACCCGGGGACAGGGAATTGAAGCTTTCTTT | CASTTRGQGIEAFF
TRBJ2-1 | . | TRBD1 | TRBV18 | TGTGCCAGCTCACGGGCCCGGGACAGTTTCTCCTACAATGAGCAGTTCTTC | CASSRARDSFSYNEQFF
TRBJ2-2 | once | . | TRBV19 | TGTGCCAGTAAGGTGCAGGGAGCGAACACCGGGGAGCTGTTTTTT | CASKVQGANTGELFF
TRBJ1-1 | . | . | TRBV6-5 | TGTGCCAGCAGTTACTCGAATACCGCGGGGGGTGAAGCTTTCTTT | CASSYSNTAGGEAFF
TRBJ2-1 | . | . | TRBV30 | TGTGCCTGGAGTGCCCGGACACTCCGAGAAAACAATGAGCAGTTCTTC | CAWSARTLRENNEQFF
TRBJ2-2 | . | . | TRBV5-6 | TGTGCCAGCACCCGAGAGGCCCCCGGGGAGCTGTTTTTT | CASTREAPGELFF
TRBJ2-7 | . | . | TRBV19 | TGTGCCAGTAGTAGGGTAGCGGAGTCCTACGAGCAGTACTTC | CASSRVAESYEQYF
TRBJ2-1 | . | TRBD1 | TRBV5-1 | TGCGCCAGCAGCTTTCAACAGGGGTCTGGCGAGCAGTTCTTC | CASSFQQGSGEQFF
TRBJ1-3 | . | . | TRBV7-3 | TGTGCCAGCAGCCTGGGGGGGTACGGCTCTGGAAACACCATATATTTT | CASSLGGYGSGNTIYF
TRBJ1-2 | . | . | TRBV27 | TGTGCCAGCAGTTTAGGTGGACGGGGCTATGGCTACACCTTC | CASSLGGRGYGYTF
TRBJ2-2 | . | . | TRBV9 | TGTGCCAGCAGCGTGGACCCTACCACCGGGGAGCTGTTTTTT | CASSVDPTTGELFF
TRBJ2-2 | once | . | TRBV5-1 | TGCGCCAGCAGTTTCGGACAGTCCGGGGAGCTGTTTTTT | CASSFGQSGELFF
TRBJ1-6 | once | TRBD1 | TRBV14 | TGTGCCAGCAGCCAGAGACAGGGGGCAGGGAATTCACCCCTCCACTTT | CASSQRQGAGNSPLHF
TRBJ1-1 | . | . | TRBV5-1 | TGCGCCAGCAGCTTGGGACCGACGAACACTGAAGCTTTCTTT | CASSLGPTNTEAFF
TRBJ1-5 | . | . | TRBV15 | TGTGCCACCAGCCACCAAGGGGCAGGGGATGGTCAGCCCCAGCATTTT | CATSHQGAGDGQPQHF
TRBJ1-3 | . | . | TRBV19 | TGTGCCAGTAGTTCTACAGCGAACTCTGGAAACACCATATATTTT | CASSSTANSGNTIYF
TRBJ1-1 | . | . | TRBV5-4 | TGTGCCAGCGACTATCGAGGTTCTAGGAACACTGAAGCTTTCTTT | CASDYRGSRNTEAFF
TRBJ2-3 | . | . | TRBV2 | TGTGCCAGCAGTTCTCAAACTTTTAGCACAGATACGCAGTATTTT | CASSSQTFSTDTQYF
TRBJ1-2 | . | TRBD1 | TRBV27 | TGTGCCAGCAGGGTACAGGGGCAGGGTGGCTACACCTTC | CASRVQGQGGYTF
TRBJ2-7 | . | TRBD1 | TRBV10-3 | TGTGCCATCAGTGAGCGGCTCGGGACAGGCAGCTACGAGCAGTACTTC | CAISERLGTGSYEQYF
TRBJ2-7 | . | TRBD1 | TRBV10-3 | TGTGCCATCACTCCGGGACAGGGTAGGGGCTACGAGCAGTACTTC | CAITPGQGRGYEQYF
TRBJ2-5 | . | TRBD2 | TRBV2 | TGTGCCAGCAAACTAGCGGGAGGGCAAGAGACCCAGTACTTC | CASKLAGGQETQYF
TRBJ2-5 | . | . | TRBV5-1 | TGCGCCAGCAGCTTGAACAGGGAAGAGACCCAGTACTTC | CASSLNREETQYF
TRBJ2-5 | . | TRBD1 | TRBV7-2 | TGTGCCAGCGGCCGGGACAGACAAGAGACCCAGTACTTC | CASGRDRQETQYF
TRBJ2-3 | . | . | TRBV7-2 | TGTGCCAGCAGTTTACAGATAACGCAGTATTTT | CASSLQITQYF
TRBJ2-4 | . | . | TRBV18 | TGTGCCAGCTCTCCGAGCAAAAACATTCAGTACTTC | CASSPSKNIQYF
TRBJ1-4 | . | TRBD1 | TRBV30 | TGTGCCTGGAGTGTACTGGACAGGGGGGAAAAACTGTTTTTT | CAWSVLDRGEKLFF
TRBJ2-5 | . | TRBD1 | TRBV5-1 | TGCGCCAGCAGCATTCTACAGGGGGGTCAAGAGACCCAGTACTTC | CASSILQGGQETQYF
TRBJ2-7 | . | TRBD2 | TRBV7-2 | TGTGCCAGCAGCACGCCCATGACGGCGGGAGAGAACAACGAGCAGTACTTC | CASSTPMTAGENNEQYF
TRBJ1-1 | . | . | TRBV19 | TGTGCCAGTAGTAATCGGCTCACTGAAGCTTTCTTT | CASSNRLTEAFF
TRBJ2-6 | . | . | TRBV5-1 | TGCGCCAGCAGCCCCAGGGTATCTGGGGCCAACGTCCTGACTTTC | CASSPRVSGANVLTF
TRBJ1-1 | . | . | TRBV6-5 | TGTGCCAGCAGCCTCCTGTTGAACACTGAAGCTTTCTTT | CASSLLLNTEAFF
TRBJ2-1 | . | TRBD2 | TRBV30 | TGTGCCTGGAGTGTTAGGCTAGCGGGAGAAAATGAGCAGTTCTTC | CAWSVRLAGENEQFF
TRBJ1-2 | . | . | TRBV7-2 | TGTGCCAGTGATAAAACTGTCTGGCGGTCTAACTATGGCTACACCTTC | CASDKTVWRSNYGYTF
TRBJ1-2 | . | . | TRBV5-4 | TGTGCCAGCAGCTTGGGACAATCTGGCTACACCTTC | CASSLGQSGYTF
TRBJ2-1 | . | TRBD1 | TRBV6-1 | TGTGCCAGCAGTGGACCGGGACAGGGGGCAGGTGAGCAGTTCTTC | CASSGPGQGAGEQFF
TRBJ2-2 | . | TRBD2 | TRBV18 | TGTGCCAGCTCACCACCCCCTGGCGGTAGCGGGAGGGCCCCGAACACCGGGGAGCTGTTTTTT | CASSPPPGGSGRAPNTGELFF
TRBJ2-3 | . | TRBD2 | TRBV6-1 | TGTGCCAGCAGTGAAGGGGGGGGGCAGTATTTT | CASSEGGGQYF
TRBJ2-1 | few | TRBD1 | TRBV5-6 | TGTGCCAGCAGTTGGGGGGCAGGGGGCACCTACAATGAGCAGTTCTTC | CASSWGAGGTYNEQFF
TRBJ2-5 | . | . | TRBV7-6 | TGTGCCAGCAGCTTACGGCAGGGGCAAAGGGAGACCCAGTACTTC | CASSLRQGQRETQYF
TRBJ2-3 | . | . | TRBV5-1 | TGCGCCAGCAGCTTGAACAGCGGGACAAGCACAGATACGCAGTATTTT | CASSLNSGTSTDTQYF